This T cell receptor beta chain was sequenced in a study of T cell responses to AZD1222 COVID-19 vaccine. Findings and caveats of the study: Donors were chiefly white British, with a greater number of females, and clonal diversity was perhaps underestimated. Targets within unmutated variant regions were reportedly found for nearly half of spike-specific TCRs. Among those given AZD1222, only six or seven were seropositive at baseline.

Comment on this clone: Its antigen remains unknown.

The V gene end was trimmed by 2 bases and the J gene end by 7 bases; junction bases not matched to a gene: 10. Per the germline V gene, CDR1 is MNHNS and CDR2 is SASEGT. The CDR3 contains 16 residues. This table comes from immunoSEQ multiplex PCR, and its TCRdb copy is limited to in-frame clones, with some not included. There are tens of thousands of clones in the sample; approximately 89% occur only once, and around 20% lies in the top ten. The sequence derives from an adult in good health. This sample comprised peripheral blood, obtained on day 0 of MenACWY control vaccination. The chain links TRBV6-1 to TRBJ2-1, with TRBD2 identical over 8 bases. The CDR3 coding sequence is TGTGCCAGCAGTGAATTAGGGAGCGGGAGTTCGAATGAGCAGTTCTTC. This encodes CASSELGSGSSNEQFF.